A single sample is the source of the 17 T cell receptor beta chains below, sequenced in a study of CD8+ T cells in alopecia areata. Reverse transcribed after extraction, RNA yielded cDNA as the sequencing template. Profiled with immunoSEQ multiplex PCR; TCRdb holds only in-frame clones, not every one. This sample yields about 150,000 clones, of which about 50% are seen a single time; roughly a fifth belongs to the top ten. The sample was CD8+ T cells sorted from blood, taken at week 0. Receptor source: a human donor with alopecia areata.

In regard to this clone: The same CDR3 also results from other DNA sequences found in this sample. The chain couples TRBV4-3 to TRBJ2-7, with a possible D match to TRBD2 (5 bases). CDR3 size: 13 residues. Trimming left V 1 base short and J 4 bases short, with 8 bases between. In germline, CDR1 is LGHNA, CDR2 YSLEER. In nucleotides, the CDR3 is TGCGCCAGCAGCCAAGGAAGGGAGTACGAGCAGTACTTC. The encoded protein is CASSQGREYEQYF.

This sequence joins TRBV11-2 and TRBJ1-1; D call uncertain. Trimming shortened V by 1 base and J by 4 bases, and 1 base separated the two germline ends. Per germline, CDR1 SGHAT and CDR2 FQNNGV. This CDR3 has 11 residues. DNA of the CDR3: TGTGCCAGCAGCTTAGCCACTGAAGCTTTCTTT. It yields the protein CASSLATEAFF.

This clone was counted a few times. J is TRBJ2-3 and V is TRBV29-1; a possible D gene is TRBD2 (7 bases). V was trimmed by 8 bases and J by 4 bases, leaving 16 bases between them. Germline values: CDR1 SQVTM, CDR2 ANQGSEA. This CDR3 spans 13 amino acids. CDR3 loop: CSSERGGADTQYF. CDR3 DNA: TGCAGCTCTGAACGAGGGGGGGCAGATACGCAGTATTTT.

The chain carries TRBV15 and TRBJ2-7; D uncertain. Looked up from germline, CDR1 is LNHNV and CDR2 is YYDKDF (reference sequence). This CDR3 is built from 14 residues. V lost 0 bases, J lost 8 bases, and 14 bases lay in between. The CDR3 DNA reads TGTGCCACCAGCAGAGATACCTTGCCTACGCAGCAGTACTTC. Amino acids: CATSRDTLPTQQYF. Variable domain in full (rest from reference TRBV15 and TRBJ2-7): DAMVIQNPRYQVTQFGKPVTLSCSQTLNHNVMYWYQQKSSQAPKLLFHYYDKDFNNEADTPDNFQSRRPNTSFCFLDIRSPGLGDTAMYLCATSRDTLPTQQYFGPGTRLTVT.

This sequence joins TRBV27 and TRBJ2-5; 8 bases fit TRBD2. J lost 2 bases, V lost 5 bases, and 7 bases had no gene match. Germline V gene sequence: CDR1 MNHEY, CDR2 SMNVEV (reference sequence). The CDR3 loop spans 15 amino acids. CDR3 bases: TGTGCCAGCAGTCTCTCGGGACTAGGACAAGAGACCCAGTACTTC. As protein: CASSLSGLGQETQYF.

The chain couples TRBV5-1 to TRBJ2-4; D not certain. The V gene lost 0 bases and the J gene lost 0 bases, with 10 bases spanning the gap. Germline V gene data show CDR1 as SGHRS and CDR2 as YFSETQ. The CDR3 covers 16 residues. CDR3: CASSLEGFVAKNIQYF. The CDR3, as DNA: TGCGCCAGCAGCTTGGAGGGTTTTGTAGCCAAAAACATTCAGTACTTC.

V gene TRBV4-3 combines with J gene TRBJ2-3; 7 nucleotides agree with TRBD2. The CDR3 loop spans 14 amino acids. V shed 2 bases, J shed 3 bases, and the junction held 2 bases outside the gene matches. The germline CDR1 and CDR2 sequences are LGHNA and YSLEER. CDR3 sequence reads: CASSQLADTDTQYF. Here the CDR3 DNA reads TGCGCCAGCAGCCAACTAGCGGATACAGATACGCAGTATTTT.

The chain links TRBV29-1 to TRBJ1-2; 7 bases agree with TRBD1. The junction had 4 bases not matched to a gene; V was cut back by 4 bases and J by 5 bases. CDR3 size: 12 residues. The V gene's germline CDR1 is SQVTM and CDR2 ANQGSEA. The DNA for the CDR3 is TGCAGCGTTGTTGGGACAGATTATGGCTACACCTTC. Encoded protein: CSVVGTDYGYTF.

The chain joins TRBV13 to TRBJ2-2, with TRBD1 identical over 8 bases. With 1 base clipped from V and 1 base from J, the junction kept 5 bases outside the gene matches. The germline CDR1 and CDR2 sequences are PRHDT and FYEKMQ (reference sequence). The CDR3 is made up of 17 amino acids. This chain's CDR3 is CASSLAQGALNTGELFF. CDR3 bases: TGTGCCAGCAGCTTAGCCCAGGGGGCCCTGAACACCGGGGAGCTGTTTTTT.

This rearrangement joins TRBV30 to TRBJ2-7, with TRBD1 matching 10 bases. The CDR3 extends over 14 amino acids. V trimming: 5 bases; J trimming: 3 bases; junction bases outside the gene matches: 7. Germline lookup yields CDR1 GTSNPN and CDR2 SVGIG (reference sequence). This CDR3 is CAWSFGTGDYEQYF. CDR3 nucleotide sequence: TGTGCCTGGTCGTTTGGGACAGGGGACTACGAGCAGTACTTC.

V usage is TRBV9 and J usage is TRBJ1-5; D is unclear. V shed 3 bases and J shed 7 bases, with 14 bases lying between them. CDR3 length equals 14 residues. Germline CDR1 SGDLS, CDR2 YYNGEE. CDR3 region: CASSAQEGGQPQHF. The CDR3 DNA is TGTGCCAGCAGCGCCCAGGAGGGTGGCCAGCCCCAGCATTTT.

The chain couples TRBV13 to TRBJ1-5; TRBD1 is a possible D gene (6 bases). CDR3 length: 13 residues. The germline CDR1 and CDR2 sequences are PRHDT and FYEKMQ (reference sequence). The V and J ends lost 4 bases and 7 bases respectively, with 11 bases between them. The CDR3 DNA reads TGTGCCAGCAGCTCAGGGGCCAGCCAGCCCCAGCATTTT. As protein: CASSSGASQPQHF.

The V and J genes are TRBV1 and TRBJ2-2; the table calls TRBD2, which could not be checked here. TRBV1 is labeled a pseudogene. The CDR3 spans 20 residues. The CDR3 nucleotides are TGCACCAGCAGCCACGCGCAGCTAGCGGGGGCCCAATTCAACACCGGGGAGCTGTTTTTT. Residues: CTSSHAQLAGAQFNTGELFF.

The gene calls are TRBV30 and TRBJ1-5; no definite D call. In germline, CDR1 is GTSNPN, CDR2 SVGIG (reference sequence). The V end lost 0 bases, the J end lost 7 bases, and 13 bases lay between the germline ends. The CDR3 contains 14 residues. As DNA, the CDR3 is TGTGCCTGGAGTGTAGTCCTCGGAGACCAGCCCCAGCATTTT. This translates into CAWSVVLGDQPQHF.

This chain links TRBV6-6 with TRBJ2-2; D remains unclear. The CDR3 consists of 13 residues. V was shortened by 2 bases and J by 8 bases, with 9 bases between the two germline ends. Germline V gives CDR1 MNHNY, CDR2 SVGAGI (reference sequence). The CDR3: CASSYAASGELFF. CDR3 nucleotides: TGTGCCAGCAGTTACGCGGCCTCGGGGGAGCTGTTTTTT.

Turning to this clone: The sample holds other DNA sequences that translate to the same CDR3. The rearrangement joins TRBV29-1 to TRBJ1-6, with D perhaps matching TRBD1 (6 bases). The germline gives CDR1 SQVTM, CDR2 ANQGSEA. Between the trimmed V and J ends, which lost 6 bases and 6 bases, there was a span of 15 bases. CDR3 length equals 14 residues. The CDR3: CSVRETGVNSPLHF. In DNA, the CDR3 is TGCAGCGTCCGGGAGACAGGAGTTAATTCACCCCTCCACTTT.

The chain has TRBV10-3 and TRBJ2-5; 9 nucleotides match TRBD2. This CDR3 is 14 amino acids long. CDR1 is ENHRY and CDR2 is SYGVKD in the germline V gene. V trimming: 10 bases; J trimming: 5 bases; junction bases outside the gene matches: 11. The CDR3 DNA sequence: TGTGCCAGCAGCTTAGCGGGGGTGGCTGAGACCCAGTACTTC. This encodes CASSLAGVAETQYF.